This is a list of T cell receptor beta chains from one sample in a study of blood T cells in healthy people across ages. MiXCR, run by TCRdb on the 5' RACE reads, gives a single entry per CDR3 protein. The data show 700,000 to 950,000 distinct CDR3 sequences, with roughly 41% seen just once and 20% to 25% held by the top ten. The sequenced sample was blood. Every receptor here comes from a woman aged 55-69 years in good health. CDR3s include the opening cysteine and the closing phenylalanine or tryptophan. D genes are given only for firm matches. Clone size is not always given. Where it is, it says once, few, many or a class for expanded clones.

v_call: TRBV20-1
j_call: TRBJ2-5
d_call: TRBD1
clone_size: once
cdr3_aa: CSASARGPRETQYF
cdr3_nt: TGCAGTGCTAGTGCCAGGGGGCCTCGGGAGACCCAGTACTTC

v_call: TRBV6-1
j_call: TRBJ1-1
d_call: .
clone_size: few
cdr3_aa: CASRKIGTEAFF
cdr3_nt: TGTGCCAGCAGGAAAATAGGCACTGAAGCTTTCTTT

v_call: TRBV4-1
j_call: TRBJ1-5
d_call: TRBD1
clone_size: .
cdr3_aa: CASSQEPGQANQPQHF
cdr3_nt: TGCGCCAGCAGCCAAGAGCCGGGACAGGCTAATCAGCCCCAGCATTTT

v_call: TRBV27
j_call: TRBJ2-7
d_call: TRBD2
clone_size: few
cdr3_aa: CASRASGEYEQYF
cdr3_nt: TGTGCCAGCAGAGCTAGCGGGGAATACGAGCAGTACTTC

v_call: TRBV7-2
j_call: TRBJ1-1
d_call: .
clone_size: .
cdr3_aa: CASSLIGGTEAFF
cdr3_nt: TGTGCCAGCAGCTTAATCGGCGGGACTGAAGCTTTCTTT

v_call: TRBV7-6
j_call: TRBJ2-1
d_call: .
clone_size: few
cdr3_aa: CASSLASNNEQFF
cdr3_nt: TGTGCCAGCAGCTTAGCGTCGAACAATGAGCAGTTCTTC

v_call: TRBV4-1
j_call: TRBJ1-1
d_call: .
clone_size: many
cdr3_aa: CASSMNTEAFF
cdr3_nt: TGCGCCAGCAGTATGAACACTGAAGCTTTCTTT

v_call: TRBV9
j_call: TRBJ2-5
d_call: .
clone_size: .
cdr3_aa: CASSVDAVPVQETQYF
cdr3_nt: TGTGCCAGCAGCGTAGATGCCGTACCGGTACAAGAGACCCAGTACTTC

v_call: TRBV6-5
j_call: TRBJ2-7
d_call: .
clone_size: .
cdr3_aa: CASSYSRGRGEQYF
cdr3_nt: TGTGCCAGCAGTTACTCAAGGGGGAGAGGCGAGCAGTACTTC

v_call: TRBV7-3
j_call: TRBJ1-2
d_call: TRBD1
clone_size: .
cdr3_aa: CASSARDRVCGYTF
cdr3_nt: TGTGCCAGCAGCGCCCGGGACAGGGTTTGTGGCTACACCTTC

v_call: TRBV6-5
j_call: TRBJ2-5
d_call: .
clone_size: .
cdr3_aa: CASSYSRRETQYF
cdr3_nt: TGTGCCAGCAGTTACTCGCGAAGGGAGACCCAGTACTTC

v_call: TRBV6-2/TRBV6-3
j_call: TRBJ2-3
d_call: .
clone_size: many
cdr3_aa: CASSYLDTQYF
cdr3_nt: TGTGCCAGCAGCTACCTAGATACGCAGTATTTT

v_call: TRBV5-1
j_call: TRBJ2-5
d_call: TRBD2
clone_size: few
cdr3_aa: CASSLGASGSEETQYF
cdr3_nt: TGCGCCAGCAGCTTGGGGGCTAGCGGGAGTGAGGAGACCCAGTACTTC

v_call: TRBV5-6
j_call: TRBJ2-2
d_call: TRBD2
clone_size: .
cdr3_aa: CASTDLLAGGITGELFF
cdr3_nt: TGTGCCAGCACCGACCTCTTAGCGGGTGGGATCACCGGGGAGCTGTTTTTT

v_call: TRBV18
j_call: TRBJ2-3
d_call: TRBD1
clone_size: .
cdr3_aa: CASSRNRDRGTDTQYF
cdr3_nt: TGTGCCAGCTCACGAAACCGGGACAGGGGCACAGATACGCAGTATTTT

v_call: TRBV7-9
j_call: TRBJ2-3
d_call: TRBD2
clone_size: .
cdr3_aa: CASSQAPSGSTDTQYF
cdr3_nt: TGTGCCAGCAGCCAAGCGCCTAGCGGATCCACAGATACGCAGTATTTT

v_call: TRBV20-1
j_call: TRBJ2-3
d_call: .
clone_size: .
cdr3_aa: CSARDFRASIDTQYF
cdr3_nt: TGCAGTGCTAGAGATTTCAGGGCCTCGATAGATACGCAGTATTTT

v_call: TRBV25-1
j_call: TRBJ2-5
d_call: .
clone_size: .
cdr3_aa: CASSEYMEETQYF
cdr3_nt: TGTGCCAGCAGTGAATACATGGAGGAGACCCAGTACTTC

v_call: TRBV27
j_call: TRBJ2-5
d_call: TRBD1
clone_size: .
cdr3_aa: CASRIWTGQEETQYF
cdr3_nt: TGTGCCAGCAGAATTTGGACAGGGCAGGAAGAGACCCAGTACTTC

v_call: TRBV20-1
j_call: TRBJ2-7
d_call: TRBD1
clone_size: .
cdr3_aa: CSASAGGAAGEQYF
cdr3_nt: TGCAGTGCTAGCGCAGGGGGCGCGGCTGGGGAGCAGTACTTC

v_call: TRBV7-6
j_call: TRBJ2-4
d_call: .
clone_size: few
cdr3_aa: CASSPQDLVAKNIQYF
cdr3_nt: TGTGCCAGCAGCCCCCAGGATCTTGTAGCCAAAAACATTCAGTACTTC

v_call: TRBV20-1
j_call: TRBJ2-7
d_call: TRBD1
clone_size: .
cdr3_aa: CSARTGAYEQYF
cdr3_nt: TGCAGTGCTCGGACAGGGGCCTACGAGCAGTACTTC

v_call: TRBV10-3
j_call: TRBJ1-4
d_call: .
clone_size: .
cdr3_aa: CAIGAEYNEKLFF
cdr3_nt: TGTGCCATCGGAGCGGAGTATAATGAAAAACTGTTTTTT

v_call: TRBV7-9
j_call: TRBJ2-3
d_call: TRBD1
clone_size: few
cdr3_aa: CASSFPGTETDTQYF
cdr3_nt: TGTGCCAGCAGTTTCCCCGGGACAGAGACAGATACGCAGTATTTT

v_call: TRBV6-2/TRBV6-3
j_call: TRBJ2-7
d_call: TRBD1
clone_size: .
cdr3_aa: CASSPGQVRDEQYF
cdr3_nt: TGTGCCAGCAGTCCGGGACAGGTCAGGGATGAGCAGTACTTC

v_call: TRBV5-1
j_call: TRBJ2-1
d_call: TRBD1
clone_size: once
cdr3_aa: CASSTTRYGQGGEQFF
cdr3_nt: TGCGCCAGCAGCACCACCCGATACGGACAGGGGGGTGAGCAGTTCTTC

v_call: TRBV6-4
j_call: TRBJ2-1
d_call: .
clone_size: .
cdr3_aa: CASSRLGGQWNEQFF
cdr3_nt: TGTGCCAGCAGTAGGCTGGGAGGTCAGTGGAATGAGCAGTTCTTC

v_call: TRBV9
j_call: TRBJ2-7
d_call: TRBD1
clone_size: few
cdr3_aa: CASSVRTGSYEQYF
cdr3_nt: TGTGCCAGCAGCGTCCGGACAGGTTCCTACGAGCAGTACTTC

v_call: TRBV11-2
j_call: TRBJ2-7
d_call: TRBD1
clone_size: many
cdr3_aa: CASSLGQTSSYEQYF
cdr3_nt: TGTGCCAGCAGCCTGGGACAGACGAGCTCCTACGAGCAGTACTTC

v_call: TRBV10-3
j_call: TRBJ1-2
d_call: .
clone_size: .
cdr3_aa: CAISEIGGDSGYTF
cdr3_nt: TGTGCCATCAGTGAGATCGGGGGCGACTCTGGCTACACCTTC

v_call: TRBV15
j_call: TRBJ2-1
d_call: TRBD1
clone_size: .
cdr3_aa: CATSRQGANEQFF
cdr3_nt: TGTGCCACCAGCAGGCAGGGGGCCAATGAGCAGTTCTTC

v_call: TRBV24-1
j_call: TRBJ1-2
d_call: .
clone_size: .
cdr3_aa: CATSDSGSSNYGYTF
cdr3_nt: TGTGCCACCAGTGACTCCGGGAGTTCTAACTATGGCTACACCTTC

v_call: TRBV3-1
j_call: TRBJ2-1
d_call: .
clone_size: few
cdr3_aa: CASSQSGSSYNEQFF
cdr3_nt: TGTGCCAGCAGCCAATCAGGGAGCTCCTACAATGAGCAGTTCTTC

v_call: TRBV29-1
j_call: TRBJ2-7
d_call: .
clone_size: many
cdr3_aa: CSVEGEGHNYEQYF
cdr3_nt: TGCAGCGTTGAAGGTGAGGGACACAATTACGAGCAGTACTTC

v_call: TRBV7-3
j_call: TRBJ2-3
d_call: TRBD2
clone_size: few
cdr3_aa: CASSLGTSDGSDTQYF
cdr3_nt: TGTGCCAGCAGCTTAGGGACTAGTGATGGTTCAGATACGCAGTATTTT

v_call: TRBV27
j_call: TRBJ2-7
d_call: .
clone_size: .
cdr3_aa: CASSRTPPDEQYF
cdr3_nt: TGTGCCAGCAGTAGGACTCCACCTGACGAGCAGTACTTC

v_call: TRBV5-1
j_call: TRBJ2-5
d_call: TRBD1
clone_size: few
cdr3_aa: CASSLEGTGRNADQYF
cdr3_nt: TGCGCCAGCAGCTTGGAAGGGACAGGAAGAAATGCGGACCAGTACTTC

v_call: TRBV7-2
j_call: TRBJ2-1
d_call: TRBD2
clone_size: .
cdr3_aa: CASSLVSGSSGMGETQFF
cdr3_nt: TGTGCCAGCAGCTTAGTCTCTGGCTCTAGCGGGATGGGGGAGACCCAGTTCTTC

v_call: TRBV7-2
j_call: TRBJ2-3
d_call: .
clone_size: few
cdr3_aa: CASSRDFIRTDTQYF
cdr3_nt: TGTGCCAGCAGCCGAGACTTTATTCGCACAGATACGCAGTATTTT

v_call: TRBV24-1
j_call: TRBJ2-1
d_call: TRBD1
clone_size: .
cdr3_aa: CATSEPGQLSYNEQFF
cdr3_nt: TGTGCCACCAGTGAACCGGGACAGCTCTCCTACAATGAGCAGTTCTTC

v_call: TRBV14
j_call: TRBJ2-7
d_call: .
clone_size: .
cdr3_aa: CASSLRGFSYEQYF
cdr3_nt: TGTGCCAGCAGCCTTAGGGGGTTCTCCTACGAGCAGTACTTC

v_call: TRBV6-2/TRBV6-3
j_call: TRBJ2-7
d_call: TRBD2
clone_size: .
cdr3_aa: CASRYGTSGPYEQYF
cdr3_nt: TGTGCCAGCAGATACGGGACTAGCGGACCCTACGAGCAGTACTTC

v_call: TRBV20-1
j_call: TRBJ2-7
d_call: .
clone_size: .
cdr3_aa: CNARGSYNEQYF
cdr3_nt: TGCAACGCCCGAGGCTCCTACAATGAGCAGTACTTC

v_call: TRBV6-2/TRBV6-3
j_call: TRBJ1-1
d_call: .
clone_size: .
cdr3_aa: CASSYSDPRGTEAFF
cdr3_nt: TGTGCCAGCAGTTATTCGGACCCGAGGGGCACTGAAGCTTTCTTT

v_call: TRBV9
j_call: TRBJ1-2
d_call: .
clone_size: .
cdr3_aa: CASSVGLSGNFYGYTF
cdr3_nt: TGTGCCAGCAGCGTAGGTCTTTCGGGCAACTTCTATGGCTACACCTTC

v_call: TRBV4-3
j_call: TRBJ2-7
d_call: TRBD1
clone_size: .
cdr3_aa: CASSQDWTGYEQYF
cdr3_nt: TGCGCCAGCAGCCAAGATTGGACAGGCTACGAGCAGTACTTC

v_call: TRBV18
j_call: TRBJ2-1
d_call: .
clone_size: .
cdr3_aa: CASSQGTPSLGNEQFF
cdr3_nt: TGTGCCAGCTCACAAGGGACCCCCTCGTTAGGTAATGAGCAGTTCTTC

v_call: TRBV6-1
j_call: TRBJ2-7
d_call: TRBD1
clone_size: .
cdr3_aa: CASSLETGASYEQYF
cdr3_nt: TGTGCCAGCAGTCTGGAGACAGGGGCCTCCTACGAGCAGTACTTC

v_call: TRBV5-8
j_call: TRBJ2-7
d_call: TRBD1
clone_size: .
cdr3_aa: CASRRTGFEQYF
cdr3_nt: TGTGCCAGCAGACGGACAGGGTTCGAGCAGTACTTC

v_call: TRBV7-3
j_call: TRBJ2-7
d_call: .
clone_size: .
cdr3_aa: CASSFSRDTYEQYF
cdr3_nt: TGTGCCAGCAGCTTCAGCCGGGACACATACGAGCAGTACTTC

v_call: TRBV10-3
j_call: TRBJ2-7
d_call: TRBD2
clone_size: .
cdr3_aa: CAISDGTSGSEQYF
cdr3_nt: TGTGCCATCAGTGACGGGACTAGCGGGAGTGAGCAGTACTTC

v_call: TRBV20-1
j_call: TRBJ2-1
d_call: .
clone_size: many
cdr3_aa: CSAPPVGASSYNEQFF
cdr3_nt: TGCAGTGCTCCTCCTGTGGGGGCCAGCTCCTACAATGAGCAGTTCTTC

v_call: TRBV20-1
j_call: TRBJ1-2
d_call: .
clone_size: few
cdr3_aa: CSALPSGFYGYTF
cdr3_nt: TGCAGTGCTCTTCCCTCAGGATTCTATGGCTACACCTTC

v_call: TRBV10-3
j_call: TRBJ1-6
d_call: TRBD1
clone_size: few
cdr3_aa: CAISETDRVGSPLHF
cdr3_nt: TGTGCCATCAGTGAGACTGACAGGGTCGGTTCACCCCTCCACTTT